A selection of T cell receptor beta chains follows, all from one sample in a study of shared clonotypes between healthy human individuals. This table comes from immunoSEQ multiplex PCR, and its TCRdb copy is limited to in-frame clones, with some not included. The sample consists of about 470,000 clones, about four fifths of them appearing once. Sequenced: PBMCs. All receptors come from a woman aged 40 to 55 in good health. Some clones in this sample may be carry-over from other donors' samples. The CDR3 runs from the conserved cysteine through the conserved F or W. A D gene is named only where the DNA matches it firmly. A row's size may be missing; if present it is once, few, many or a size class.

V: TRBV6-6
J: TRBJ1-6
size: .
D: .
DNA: TGTGCCAGCAGTTACCTTGGGGGACTGCAAAATTCACCCCTCCACTTT
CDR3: CASSYLGGLQNSPLHF

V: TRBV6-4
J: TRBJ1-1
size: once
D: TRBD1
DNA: TGTGCCAGCAGTGAGGGACAGGGCACTGAAGCTTTCTTT
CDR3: CASSEGQGTEAFF

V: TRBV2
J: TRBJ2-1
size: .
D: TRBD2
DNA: TGTGCCAGCCAGATTAGCGGGAGCGCTGCCAATGAGCAGTTCTTC
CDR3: CASQISGSAANEQFF

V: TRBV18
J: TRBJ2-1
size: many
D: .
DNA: TGTGCCAGCTCACCACTCGGCTGGAATGGGAGGAATGAGCAGTTCTTC
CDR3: CASSPLGWNGRNEQFF

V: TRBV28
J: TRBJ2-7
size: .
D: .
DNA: TGTGCCAGCGGCCCCCCGGGGACAAACTCCTACGAGCAGTACTTC
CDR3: CASGPPGTNSYEQYF

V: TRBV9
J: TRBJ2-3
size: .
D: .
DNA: TGTGCCAGCAGCTTGGCCGCGGGTGCAGATACGCAGTATTTT
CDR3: CASSLAAGADTQYF

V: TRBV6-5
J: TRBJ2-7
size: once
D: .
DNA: TGTGCCAGCAGTTACGCAGGCCTCGAGCAGTACTTC
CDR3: CASSYAGLEQYF

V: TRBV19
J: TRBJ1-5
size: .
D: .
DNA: TGTGCCAGTAGCTCTACGGGGGGAGGAAATCAGCCCCAGCATTTT
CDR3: CASSSTGGGNQPQHF

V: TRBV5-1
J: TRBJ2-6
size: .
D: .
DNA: TGCGCCAGCAGCTTGGAGGTAGGGTCTGGGGCCAACGTCCTGACTTTC
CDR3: CASSLEVGSGANVLTF

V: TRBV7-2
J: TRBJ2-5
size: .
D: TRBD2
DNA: TGTGCCAGCAGCTTAGCGCGAAGCGGGAGTCGGCGCCAAGAGACCCAGTACTTC
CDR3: CASSLARSGSRRQETQYF

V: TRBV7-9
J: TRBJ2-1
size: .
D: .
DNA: TGTGCCAGCAGCCCTCAGGGCACCTCCTACAATGAGCAGTTCTTC
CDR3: CASSPQGTSYNEQFF

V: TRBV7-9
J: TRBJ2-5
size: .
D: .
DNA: TGTGCCAGCAGCTTAGGGTGGAGGCTTCAAGAGACCCAGTACTTC
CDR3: CASSLGWRLQETQYF

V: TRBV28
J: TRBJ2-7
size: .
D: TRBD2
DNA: TGTGCCAGCAGTTTAGGGGGACTAGCGGGAGCTTACGAGCAGTACTTC
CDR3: CASSLGGLAGAYEQYF

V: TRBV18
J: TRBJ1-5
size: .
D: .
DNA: TGTGCCAGCTCAGACAGTAAAAATCAGCCCCAGCATTTT
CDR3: CASSDSKNQPQHF

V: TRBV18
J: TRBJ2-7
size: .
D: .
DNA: TGTGCCAGCTCACGAGAAGCAACTGGCTACGAGCAGTACTTC
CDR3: CASSREATGYEQYF

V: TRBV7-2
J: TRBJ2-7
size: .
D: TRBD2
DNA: TGTGCCAGCAGCATTAGCGGGGGGCCCTACGAGCAGTACTTC
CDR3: CASSISGGPYEQYF

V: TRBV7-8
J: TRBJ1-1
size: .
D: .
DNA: TGTGCCAGCACCCTCTCCCAGGTTCGTTTGAACACTGAAGCTTTCTTT
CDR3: CASTLSQVRLNTEAFF

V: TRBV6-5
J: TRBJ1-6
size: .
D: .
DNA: TGTGCCAGCAGGGGCGATCGTGATAATTCACCCCTCCACTTT
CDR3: CASRGDRDNSPLHF

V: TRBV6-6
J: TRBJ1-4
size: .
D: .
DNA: TGTGCCAGCAGTTTTGCGGGGAATGAAAAACTGTTTTTT
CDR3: CASSFAGNEKLFF

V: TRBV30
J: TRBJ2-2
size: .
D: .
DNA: TGTGCCTGGAGTCAGAACACCGGGGAGCTGTTTTTT
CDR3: CAWSQNTGELFF

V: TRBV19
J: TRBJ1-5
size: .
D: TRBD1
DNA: TGTGCCAGTAGTATCCCCAGGGGGTTCAATCAGCCCCAGCATTTT
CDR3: CASSIPRGFNQPQHF

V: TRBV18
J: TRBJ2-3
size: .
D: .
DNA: TGTGCCAGCTCACCACCGGCGGGGACAGATACGCAGTATTTT
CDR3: CASSPPAGTDTQYF

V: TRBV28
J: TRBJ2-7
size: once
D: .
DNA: TGTGCCAGCAGTTTAAACCCCCACTTACTAACCTACGAGCAGTACTTC
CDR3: CASSLNPHLLTYEQYF

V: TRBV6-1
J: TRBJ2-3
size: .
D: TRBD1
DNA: TGTGCCAGCAGCCGGGACAGGGGTACCGTAGATACGCAGTATTTT
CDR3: CASSRDRGTVDTQYF

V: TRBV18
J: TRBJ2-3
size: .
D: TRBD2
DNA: TGTGCCAGCTCACCGGGACTAGCGGGTAGCACAGATACGCAGTATTTT
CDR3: CASSPGLAGSTDTQYF

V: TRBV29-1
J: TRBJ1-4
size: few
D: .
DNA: TGCAGCGCTGGGTGGGCGGGTGAAAAACTGTTTTTT
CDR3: CSAGWAGEKLFF

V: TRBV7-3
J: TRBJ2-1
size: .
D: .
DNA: TGTGCCAGCAGCCCTACTAGAAACAATGAGCAGTTCTTC
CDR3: CASSPTRNNEQFF